Below, one T cell receptor beta chain is given with its context. In TCRdb, the 5' RACE reads were re-called with MiXCR into one record per CDR3 protein. The top ten hold 0.85% of the sample, which has under 250,000 distinct CDR3 sequences, 6.9% seen once. The data derive from a study of T cells after yellow fever vaccination. The V gene's germline CDR1 is SQVTM and CDR2 ANQGSEA. The V gene end was trimmed by 7 bases and the J gene end by 4 bases; junction bases not matched to a gene: 4. This CDR3 is built from 11 residues. The TCR originated in a man aged 25 to 40 who received the YFV17D yellow fever vaccine. The specimen was CD4+ T cells sorted from PBMCs, collected 15 days after the yellow fever booster vaccination. The chain has TRBV29-1 and TRBJ2-7; 7 bases align to TRBD1. The CDR3 spells CSAEGAYEQYF. The CDR3 region has the DNA TGCAGCGCCGAGGGGGCATACGAGCAGTACTTC.